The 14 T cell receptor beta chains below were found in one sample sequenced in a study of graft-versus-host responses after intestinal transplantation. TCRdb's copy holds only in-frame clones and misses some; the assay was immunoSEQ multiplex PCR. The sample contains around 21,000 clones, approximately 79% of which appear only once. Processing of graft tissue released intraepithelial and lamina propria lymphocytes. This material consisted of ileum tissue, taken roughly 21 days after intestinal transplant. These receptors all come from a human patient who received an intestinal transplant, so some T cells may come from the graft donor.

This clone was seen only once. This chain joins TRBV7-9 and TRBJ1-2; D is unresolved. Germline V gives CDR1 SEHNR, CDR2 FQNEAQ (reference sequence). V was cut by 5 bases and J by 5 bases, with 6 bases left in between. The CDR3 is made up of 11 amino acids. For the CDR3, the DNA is TGTGCCAGCAGCAGCCTGTATGGCTACACCTTC. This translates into CASSSLYGYTF.

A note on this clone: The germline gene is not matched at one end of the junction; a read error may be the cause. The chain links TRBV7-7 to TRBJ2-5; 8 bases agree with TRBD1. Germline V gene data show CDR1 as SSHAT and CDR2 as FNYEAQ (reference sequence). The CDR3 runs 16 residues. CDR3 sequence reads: CASSLAQTGGQETQYF. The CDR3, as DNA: TGTGCTAGCAGCTTAGCGCAAACAGGGGGCCAAGAGACCCAGTACTTC.

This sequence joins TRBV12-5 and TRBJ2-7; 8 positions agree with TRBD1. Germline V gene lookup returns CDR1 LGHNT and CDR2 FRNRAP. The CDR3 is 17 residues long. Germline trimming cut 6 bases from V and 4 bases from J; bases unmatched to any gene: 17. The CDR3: CASGPTVSQGAGYEQYF. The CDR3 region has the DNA TGTGCTAGTGGCCCGACGGTGTCTCAGGGGGCTGGTTACGAGCAGTACTTC.

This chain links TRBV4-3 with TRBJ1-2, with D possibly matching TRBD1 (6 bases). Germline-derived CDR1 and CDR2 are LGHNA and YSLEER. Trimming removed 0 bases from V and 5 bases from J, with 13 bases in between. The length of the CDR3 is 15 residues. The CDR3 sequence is CASSQDRGAEYGYTF. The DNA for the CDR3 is TGCGCCAGCAGCCAAGACAGGGGTGCGGAGTATGGCTACACCTTC.

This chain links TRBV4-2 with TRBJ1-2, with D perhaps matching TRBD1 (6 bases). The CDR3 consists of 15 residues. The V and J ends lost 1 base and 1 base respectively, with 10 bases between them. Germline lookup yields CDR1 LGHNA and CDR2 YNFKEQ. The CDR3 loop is CASSQGRQVNYGYTF. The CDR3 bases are TGTGCCAGCAGCCAAGGTCGACAGGTTAACTATGGCTACACCTTC.

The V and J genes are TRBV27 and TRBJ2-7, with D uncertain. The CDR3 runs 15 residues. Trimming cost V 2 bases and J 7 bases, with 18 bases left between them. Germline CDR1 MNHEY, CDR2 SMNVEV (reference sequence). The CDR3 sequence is CASSLGSLGFREQYF. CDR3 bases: TGTGCCAGCAGTTTAGGCTCCCTAGGTTTTCGGGAGCAGTACTTC.

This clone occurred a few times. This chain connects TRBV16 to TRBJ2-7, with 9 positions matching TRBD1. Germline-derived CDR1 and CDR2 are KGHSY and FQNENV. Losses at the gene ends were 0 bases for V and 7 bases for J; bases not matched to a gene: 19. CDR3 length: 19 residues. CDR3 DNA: TGTGCCAGCAGCCAATCCCTGGGGGATCACAGGGGGCTGCTGTGGGAGCAGTACTTC. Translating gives CASSQSLGDHRGLLWEQYF.

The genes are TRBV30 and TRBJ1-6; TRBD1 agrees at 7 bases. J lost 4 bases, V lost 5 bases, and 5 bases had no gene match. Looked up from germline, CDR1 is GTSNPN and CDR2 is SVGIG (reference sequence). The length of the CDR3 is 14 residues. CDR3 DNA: TGTGCCTGGGAACGACAGGGTTATAATTCACCCCTCCACTTT. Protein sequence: CAWERQGYNSPLHF.

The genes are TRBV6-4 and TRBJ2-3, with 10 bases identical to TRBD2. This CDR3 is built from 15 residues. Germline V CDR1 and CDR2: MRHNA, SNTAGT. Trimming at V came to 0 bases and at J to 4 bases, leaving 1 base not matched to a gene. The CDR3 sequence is CASSDSAGGPDTQYF. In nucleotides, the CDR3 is TGTGCCAGCAGTGACTCAGCGGGGGGGCCAGATACGCAGTATTTT.

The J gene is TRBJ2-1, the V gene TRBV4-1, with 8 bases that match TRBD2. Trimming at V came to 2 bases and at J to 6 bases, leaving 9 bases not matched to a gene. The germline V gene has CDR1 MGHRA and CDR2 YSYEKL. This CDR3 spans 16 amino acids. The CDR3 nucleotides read TGCGCCAGCAGCCAACCCACAGCGGGAGTGGGCAATGAGCAGTTCTTC. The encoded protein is CASSQPTAGVGNEQFF.

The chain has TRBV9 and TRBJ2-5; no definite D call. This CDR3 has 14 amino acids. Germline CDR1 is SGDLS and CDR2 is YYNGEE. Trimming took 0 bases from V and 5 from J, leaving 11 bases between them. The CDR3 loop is CASSVDGLGETQYF. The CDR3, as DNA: TGTGCCAGCAGCGTAGACGGTCTCGGGGAGACCCAGTACTTC.

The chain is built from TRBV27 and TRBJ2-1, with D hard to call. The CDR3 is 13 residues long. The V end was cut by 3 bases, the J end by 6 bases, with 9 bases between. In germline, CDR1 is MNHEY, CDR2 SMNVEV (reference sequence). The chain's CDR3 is CASSFGQLNEQFF. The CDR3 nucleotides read TGTGCCAGCAGTTTTGGGCAGCTCAATGAGCAGTTCTTC.

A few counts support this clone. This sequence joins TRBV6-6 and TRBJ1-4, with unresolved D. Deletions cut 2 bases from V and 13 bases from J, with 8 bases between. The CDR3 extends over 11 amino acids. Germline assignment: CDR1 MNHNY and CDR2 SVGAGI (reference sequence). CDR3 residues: CASSYAGLLFF. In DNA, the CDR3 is TGTGCCAGCAGTTACGCAGGTTTACTGTTTTTT.

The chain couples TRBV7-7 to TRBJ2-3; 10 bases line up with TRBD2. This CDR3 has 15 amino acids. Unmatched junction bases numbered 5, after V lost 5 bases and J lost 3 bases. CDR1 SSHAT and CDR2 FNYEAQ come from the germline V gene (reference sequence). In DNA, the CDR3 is TGTGCCAGCAGCCCCGGACTAGCGGAGACAGATACGCAGTATTTT. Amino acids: CASSPGLAETDTQYF.